Presented here are 20 T cell receptor beta chains from one specimen sequenced in a study of OX40 agonist ivuxolimab in advanced cancers. Assay used: immunoSEQ multiplex PCR; TCRdb lists only in-frame clones, some missing. The sample shows about 94,000 clones, about 88% of them seen only once. Sequencing was performed on CD4+ or CD8+ T cells sorted from blood, taken in a trial of the OX40 agonist ivuxolimab. These TCRs come from an adult with an advanced solid tumor such as melanoma, head and neck, liver or kidney cancer.

The V gene is TRBV6-1, the J gene TRBJ2-7, with D possibly TRBD2 on 6 matching bases. CDR3 length: 13 amino acids. Germline values: CDR1 MNHNS, CDR2 SASEGT. Deletions cut 7 bases from V and 1 base from J, with 11 bases between. In DNA, the CDR3 is TGTGCCAGCATCTTCGGGGGTTCCTACGAGCAGTACTTC. It is translated as CASIFGGSYEQYF.

J is TRBJ2-1 and V is TRBV10-3, with D maybe TRBD1 (6 bases). CDR3 length: 14 amino acids. V gave up 6 bases and J gave up 9 bases, with 18 bases separating them. CDR1 is ENHRY, CDR2 SYGVKD, per germline. The CDR3 sequence: CAISPGDSHGEQFF. Written as DNA, the CDR3 is TGTGCCATCAGCCCAGGGGATTCTCATGGTGAGCAGTTCTTC.

The chain combines TRBV7-2 with TRBJ2-7, with a tentative D call TRBD2 (6 bases). The germline V gene has CDR1 SGHTA and CDR2 FQGNSA. This CDR3 region has 14 residues. V shed 1 base and J shed 1 base, with 8 bases lying between them. CDR3 in amino acids: CASSLGRGSYEQYF. The CDR3 bases are TGTGCCAGCAGCTTAGGGCGGGGTTCCTACGAGCAGTACTTC.

The genes are TRBV5-4 and TRBJ2-3; tentatively, D is TRBD2 (5 bases). Trimming shortened V by 0 bases and J by 7 bases, and 9 bases separated the two germline ends. The CDR3 length is 13 residues. Germline CDR1 and CDR2: SGHNT and YYREEE (reference sequence). In DNA, the CDR3 is TGTGCCAGCAGCTTGGAATCGGGGTATACGCAGTATTTT. Residues: CASSLESGYTQYF.

This chain joins TRBV6-1 and TRBJ2-7; tentatively, D is TRBD1 or TRBD2 (5 bases each). In germline, CDR1 is MNHNS, CDR2 SASEGT. CDR3 length: 14 amino acids. V lost 2 bases and J 2 bases, leaving 10 bases between the germline ends. This chain's CDR3 is CASSERDGAYEQYF. CDR3 DNA: TGTGCCAGCAGTGAAAGGGACGGGGCCTACGAGCAGTACTTC.

The rearrangement links TRBV27 to TRBJ1-2; weak D call: TRBD1 (5 bases). The germline V gene encodes CDR1 MNHEY and CDR2 SMNVEV (reference sequence). The CDR3 runs to 12 residues. V lost 10 bases and J 1 base, leaving 10 bases between the germline ends. The CDR3 nucleotides read TGTGCCACCTCGGGGGATAACTATGGCTACACCTTC. Its protein is CATSGDNYGYTF.

The J gene is TRBJ2-7, the V gene TRBV5-5; D remains ambiguous. The germline V gene encodes CDR1 SGHKS and CDR2 YYEKEE (reference sequence). The length of the CDR3 is 13 residues. The V end lost 0 bases, the J end lost 6 bases, and 10 bases lay between the germline ends. This CDR3 reads CASSLGNVGEQYF. CDR3 nucleotide sequence: TGTGCCAGCAGCTTGGGAAACGTGGGCGAGCAGTACTTC.

The V and J genes are TRBV7-2 and TRBJ2-1, with D unresolved. Germline V lookup: CDR1 SGHTA, CDR2 FQGNSA. Trimming cost V 8 bases and J 0 bases, with 11 bases left between them. This CDR3 comprises 14 residues. CDR3 in amino acids: CASLGLDSYNEQFF. CDR3 DNA: TGTGCCAGCCTCGGGCTAGACTCCTACAATGAGCAGTTCTTC.

The J gene is TRBJ2-2, the V gene TRBV11-3; 11 bases agree with TRBD1. This CDR3 is built from 17 residues. Germline assignment: CDR1 SGHNT and CDR2 YENEEA. J gave up 2 bases and V 1 base, and 3 bases lay outside the gene matches. The CDR3 coding sequence is TGTGCCAGCAGCTTAGTACGGACAGGGGGCAACACCGGGGAGCTGTTTTTT. Translated: CASSLVRTGGNTGELFF.

This clone was observed a handful of times. The DNA of the CDR3 is TGTGCCTGGAGTATGACCAATCAGCCCCAGCATTTT. Its translation is CAWSMTNQPQHF. The chain recombines TRBV30 with TRBJ1-5; D gene unclear. Germline V lookup: CDR1 GTSNPN, CDR2 SVGIG (reference sequence). The V end lost 2 bases, the J end lost 3 bases, and 5 bases lay between the germline ends. The CDR3 has 12 amino acids.

This clone was detected only once. The J gene is TRBJ2-3, the V gene TRBV9, with 7 bases fitting TRBD1. Germline CDR1 SGDLS, CDR2 YYNGEE. V gave up 3 bases and J gave up 1 base; unmatched junction bases: 11. The CDR3 is 17 amino acids. CDR3 amino acids: CASSAQSGGSRTDTQYF. The CDR3 nucleotides read TGTGCCAGCAGCGCACAGTCAGGGGGAAGCCGCACAGATACGCAGTATTTT.

This chain links TRBV19 with TRBJ1-6; 7 positions agree with TRBD1. V shed 4 bases, J shed 0 bases, and the junction held 3 bases outside the gene matches. Germline loops: CDR1 LNHDA, CDR2 SQIVND (reference sequence). The CDR3 covers 16 residues. The CDR3 bases are TGTGCCAGTAGTAGGCAGGGGGACTCCTATAATTCACCCCTCCACTTT. Translation: CASSRQGDSYNSPLHF.

The gene calls are TRBV19 and TRBJ2-7, with 10 bases aligning to TRBD1. CDR1 is LNHDA and CDR2 is SQIVND in the germline V gene (reference sequence). V shed 5 bases and J 5 bases; nucleotides not matched to a gene: 9. The CDR3 consists of 15 residues. Here the CDR3 reads CASSYQTGGRNEQYF. CDR3 sequence (DNA): TGTGCCAGTAGTTACCAGACAGGGGGCCGGAACGAGCAGTACTTC.

The rearrangement links TRBV6-6 to TRBJ2-5; 12 bases fit TRBD2. Germline CDR1 is MNHNY and CDR2 is SVGAGI (reference sequence). The trim removed 5 bases at V and 4 bases at J, leaving 8 bases unmatched. The CDR3 sequence is 16 residues long. The CDR3 reads CASSTSSGGAPETQYF. The CDR3 DNA is TGTGCCAGCAGTACCTCTAGCGGGGGGGCTCCAGAGACCCAGTACTTC.

The genes are TRBV5-1 and TRBJ1-1; D unresolved. The CDR3 extends over 14 amino acids. V lost 2 bases to trimming and J lost 5 bases, with 13 bases between them. Germline assignment: CDR1 SGHRS and CDR2 YFSETQ. The CDR3 region has the DNA TGCGCCAGCAGCTTACAGACTCTGGGGACTGAAGCTTTCTTT. Its protein product is CASSLQTLGTEAFF.

This chain links TRBV7-2 with TRBJ2-1; no reliable D call. The CDR3 consists of 12 residues. The ends were cut back, 5 bases at V and 6 bases at J, with 8 bases in the middle. In germline, CDR1 is SGHTA, CDR2 FQGNSA. CDR3 residues: CASSRRVNEQFF. The DNA for the CDR3 is TGTGCCAGCAGCCGCCGTGTCAATGAGCAGTTCTTC.

The chain is built from TRBV30 and TRBJ1-5, with a tentative D call TRBD1 (5 bases). V was trimmed by 4 bases and J by 6 bases, leaving 10 bases between them. The germline CDR1 and CDR2 sequences are GTSNPN and SVGIG (reference sequence). The CDR3 spans 12 residues. The CDR3 loop reads CAWIGGGQPQHF. The CDR3 DNA sequence: TGTGCCTGGATCGGGGGGGGTCAGCCCCAGCATTTT.

This chain joins TRBV9 and TRBJ1-3; D is uncertain. V lost 0 bases and J lost 3, with 1 base in between. Per the germline V gene, CDR1 is SGDLS and CDR2 is YYNGEE. The CDR3 is made up of 12 amino acids. CDR3 nucleotide sequence: TGTGCCAGCAGCGTAGTTGGAAACACCATATATTTT. It encodes CASSVVGNTIYF.

The chain employs TRBV7-2 and TRBJ1-3; D gene unclear. Germline assignment: CDR1 SGHTA and CDR2 FQGNSA. Trimming took 0 bases from V and 1 from J, leaving 7 bases between them. CDR3 length equals 15 residues. CDR3 DNA: TGTGCCAGCAGCTTAGCGATTGGTTCTGGAAACACCATATATTTT. Translation gives CASSLAIGSGNTIYF.

This CDR3 is CASSASGGMHNEQFF. CDR3 in DNA: TGTGCCAGCTCAGCTAGCGGGGGGATGCACAATGAGCAGTTCTTC. This chain links TRBV18 with TRBJ2-1; 11 positions match TRBD2. Germline V gives CDR1 KGHSH, CDR2 LQKENI. Trimming removed 5 bases from V and 5 bases from J; junction bases left unmatched: 5. The CDR3 runs 15 residues.